This passage covers 31 T cell receptor beta chains from one sample sequenced in a study of T cells after yellow fever vaccination. TCRdb reprocessed the 5' RACE reads with MiXCR, giving one entry per CDR3 protein. Altogether fewer than 350,000 distinct CDR3 sequences are present, less than 4.5% being singletons, with the ten largest covering roughly a quarter. The sequences come from PBMCs, collected on the day of the yellow fever booster vaccination. These receptor sequences come from a man younger than 30 who received the YFV17D yellow fever vaccine.

A few counts support this clonotype. The chain uses TRBV7-2 and TRBJ2-2; D not certain. The CDR3 sequence is 13 residues long. Germline-derived CDR1 and CDR2 are SGHTA and FQGNSA. Trimming removed 4 bases from V and 6 bases from J, with 9 bases in between. The CDR3 nucleotides read TGTGCCAGCAGCTCTAACCCCCCCGGGGAGCTGTTTTTT. As protein: CASSSNPPGELFF.

This clonotype was counted ten times or more. The rearrangement links TRBV4-3 to TRBJ2-2, with D possibly TRBD1 on 5 matching bases. V was pared by 1 base and J by 0 bases, with 12 bases between. Germline CDR1 LGHNA, CDR2 YSLEER. This CDR3 is 17 amino acids long. The CDR3 protein is CASSQAIPGSNTGELFF. The CDR3 DNA reads TGCGCCAGCAGCCAAGCGATACCAGGGTCGAACACCGGGGAGCTGTTTTTT.

This clonotype was seen repeatedly, ten times or more. This chain's CDR3 is CTPPPSTRWGNQPQHF. CDR3 sequence (DNA): TGCACCCCCCCCCCTTCCACCCGATGGGGCAATCAGCCCCAGCATTTT. This chain uses TRBV29-1 with TRBJ1-5, with D uncertain. Germline assignment: CDR1 SQVTM and CDR2 ANQGSEA. The CDR3 length is 16 residues.

V usage is TRBV12-3 or TRBV12-4 and J usage is TRBJ2-3; D remains unclear. The CDR3 contains 14 residues. V was cut by 3 bases and J by 3 bases, with 10 bases left in between. Written as DNA, the CDR3 is TGTGCCAGCAGTTTTGTCGGCGGAACAGATACGCAGTATTTT. Translation gives CASSFVGGTDTQYF.

This clonotype occurred many times. The J gene is TRBJ2-5, the V gene TRBV20-1; D is undetermined. V was cut by 5 bases and J by 5 bases, with 9 bases left in between. This CDR3 comprises 11 residues. Germline V gives CDR1 DFQATT, CDR2 SNEGSKA (reference sequence). The CDR3 DNA reads as TGCAGTGCTCTAGGTCAGGAGACCCAGTACTTC. Translated: CSALGQETQYF.

This clonotype was counted only a few times. This chain connects TRBV20-1 to TRBJ2-6; weak D call: TRBD1 (5 bases). Trimming stripped 3 bases from V and 0 bases from J, with 6 bases between. The germline V gene encodes CDR1 DFQATT and CDR2 SNEGSKA (reference sequence). The CDR3 extends over 14 amino acids. CDR3 DNA sequence: TGCAGTGCTAGCGGACACTCTGGGGCCAACGTCCTGACTTTC. The encoded protein is CSASGHSGANVLTF.

CDR3 nucleotides: TGTGCCAGCAGTGAAGAAACAGGGGGAATCGGGGAGCTGTTTTTT. Residues: CASSEETGGIGELFF. This sequence joins TRBV2 and TRBJ2-2, with 8 nucleotides matching TRBD1. The germline V gene has CDR1 SNHLY and CDR2 FYNNEI. The CDR3 extends over 15 amino acids. V shed 1 base, J shed 7 bases, and the junction held 5 bases outside the gene matches. Full variable domain (missing parts from reference TRBV2 and TRBJ2-2): EPEVTQTPSHQVTQMGQEVILRCVPISNHLYFYWYRQILGQKVEFLVSFYNNEISEKSEIFDDQFSVERPDGSNFTLKIRSTKLEDSAMYFCASSEETGGIGELFFGEGSRLTVL.

This clonotype appeared a few times. The chain is built from TRBV7-3 and TRBJ1-1; D is undetermined. The germline V and J ends were trimmed by 5 bases and 0 bases, with 16 bases remaining between them. This CDR3 contains 16 residues. Germline values: CDR1 SGHTA, CDR2 FQGTGA. The CDR3 nucleotides read TGTGCCAGCAGCCACCCTCGGGCGGGGTTGAACACTGAAGCTTTCTTT. Its protein is CASSHPRAGLNTEAFF. Filled out from reference TRBV7-3 and TRBJ1-1, the complete variable domain reads GAGVSQTPSNKVTEKGKYVELRCDPISGHTALYWYRQSLGQGPEFLIYFQGTGAADDSGLPNDRFFAVRPEGSVSTLKIQRTERGDSAVYLCASSHPRAGLNTEAFFGQGTRLTVV.

This clonotype was detected a few times. The J gene is TRBJ1-5, the V gene TRBV6-2 or TRBV6-3; D ambiguous. The V end was cut by 2 bases, the J end by 7 bases, with 15 bases between. This CDR3 spans 15 amino acids. Per the germline V gene, CDR1 is MNHEY and CDR2 is SVGEGT. This CDR3 reads CASSYLFRLGQPQHF. CDR3 bases: TGTGCCAGCAGTTACCTGTTCCGTCTAGGGCAGCCCCAGCATTTT.

This clonotype occurred many times. The rearrangement links TRBV12-3 or TRBV12-4 to TRBJ1-2; D possibly corresponds to TRBD1 (5 bases). The CDR3 spans 14 residues. The V and J ends lost 6 bases and 4 bases respectively, with 15 bases between them. The CDR3 loop reads CASSLQGLRYGYTF. The CDR3 DNA follows: TGTGCCAGCAGCCTTCAGGGTTTACGCTATGGCTACACCTTC.

This clonotype came up many times. The J gene is TRBJ2-7, the V gene TRBV6-2 or TRBV6-3; tentative D call: TRBD2 (5 bases). The length of the CDR3 is 12 residues. In germline, CDR1 is MNHEY, CDR2 SVGEGT. With 0 bases removed from V and 9 bases from J, the gap between germline ends came to 9 bases. The CDR3 reads CASSYSRVAQYF. The CDR3 region has the DNA TGTGCCAGCAGTTACTCGAGGGTCGCGCAGTACTTC.

This clonotype came up a few times. The chain employs TRBV20-1 and TRBJ1-6, with 7 bases lining up with TRBD1. The CDR3 loop spans 16 amino acids. Trimming at V came to 0 bases and at J to 9 bases, leaving 11 bases not matched to a gene. Germline V gene sequence: CDR1 DFQATT, CDR2 SNEGSKA (reference sequence). The CDR3 region is CSARDLGRGNFSPLHF. CDR3 in DNA: TGCAGTGCTAGAGATCTTGGCAGGGGGAACTTTTCACCCCTCCACTTT.

The table lists this clonotype with many counts. The chain couples TRBV7-9 to TRBJ1-2, with D hard to call. The CDR3 is 12 residues long. The V end was cut by 1 base, the J end by 8 bases, with 8 bases between. Germline V gene sequence: CDR1 SEHNR, CDR2 FQNEAQ (reference sequence). CDR3 in amino acids: CASSLEGLGYTF. The CDR3 nucleotides read TGTGCCAGCAGCTTAGAAGGGTTGGGCTACACCTTC.

In its sample, this clonotype was seen many times. This chain joins TRBV12-3 or TRBV12-4 and TRBJ2-1; 7 positions agree with TRBD1. This CDR3 has 14 amino acids. Trimming took 5 bases from V and 9 from J; bases not matched to a gene: 10. CDR3: CASSSTRKGAEQFF. CDR3 DNA sequence: TGTGCCAGCAGTAGTACACGGAAGGGGGCTGAGCAGTTCTTC.

J is TRBJ2-5 and V is TRBV6-5; 12 nucleotides align to TRBD2. This CDR3 comprises 18 residues. Germline-derived CDR1 and CDR2 are MNHEY and SVGAGI. Unmatched junction bases numbered 12, after V lost 0 bases and J lost 7 bases. The CDR3 DNA reads TGTGCCAGCAGTTACTCGAGCGCGACTAGCGGGGGTATGAGGACCCAGTACTTC. Protein product: CASSYSSATSGGMRTQYF.

In its sample, this clonotype was seen many times. The chain recombines TRBV15 with TRBJ2-7, with D tentatively TRBD1 (6 bases). V was trimmed by 0 bases and J by 2 bases, leaving 8 bases between them. The germline V gene encodes CDR1 LNHNV and CDR2 YYDKDF (reference sequence). There are 14 residues in the CDR3. The CDR3 nucleotides read TGTGCCACCAGCAGAGAAGGGGGAACCTACGAGCAGTACTTC. Protein product: CATSREGGTYEQYF.

There are a few counts of this clonotype. The chain employs TRBV6-2 or TRBV6-3 and TRBJ2-3; TRBD2 matches 9 bases. After removal of 5 bases from V and 6 bases from J, the junction contained 9 bases not matched to a gene. CDR1 MNHEY and CDR2 SVGEGT come from the germline V gene. The CDR3 runs to 15 residues. CDR3 protein: CASSARGLAGDTQYF. The CDR3 nucleotides read TGTGCCAGCAGTGCCAGGGGACTAGCTGGGGATACGCAGTATTTT.

This clonotype came up many times. The chain carries TRBV5-1 and TRBJ1-4, with a tentative D call TRBD1 (6 bases). V shed 0 bases and J shed 8 bases, with 11 bases lying between them. Germline lookup yields CDR1 SGHRS and CDR2 YFSETQ. This CDR3 spans 14 amino acids. The CDR3, as DNA: TGCGCCAGCAGCTTGGATGGGACATGGGAAAAACTGTTTTTT. Its translation is CASSLDGTWEKLFF.

The chain employs TRBV10-3 and TRBJ1-6; TRBD1 matches 7 bases. Trimming at V came to 6 bases and at J to 7 bases, leaving 6 bases not matched to a gene. The CDR3 loop spans 14 amino acids. From germline, CDR1 is ENHRY and CDR2 SYGVKD. CDR3 loop: CAIRATGANSPLHF. The CDR3 coding sequence is TGTGCCATCAGAGCAACAGGGGCAAATTCACCCCTCCACTTT.

This clonotype has a count of ten or more. The V call is TRBV4-1, the J call TRBJ2-5; TRBD1 might be the D (6 bases). From germline, CDR1 is MGHRA and CDR2 YSYEKL. Trimming removed 2 bases at V and 5 bases at J, with 9 bases between. This CDR3 contains 13 residues. The DNA of the CDR3 is TGCGCCAGCAGCCAAACTAGGGGGGAGACCCAGTACTTC. Its protein is CASSQTRGETQYF.

This clonotype was detected many times. The genes are TRBV28 and TRBJ2-3; 10 positions match TRBD2. Germline lookup yields CDR1 MDHEN and CDR2 SYDVKM. V was clipped by 3 bases and J by 2 bases; unmatched bases: 8. The CDR3 runs 17 residues. CDR3 sequence: CASSFSPSGGYTDTQYF. CDR3 sequence (DNA): TGTGCCAGCAGTTTTTCCCCTAGCGGGGGTTACACAGATACGCAGTATTTT. Complete variable domain (other parts from reference TRBV28 and TRBJ2-3): DVKVTQSSRYLVKRTGEKVFLECVQDMDHENMFWYRQDPGLGLRLIYFSYDVKMKEKGDIPEGYSVSREKKERFSLILESASTNQTSMYLCASSFSPSGGYTDTQYFGPGTRLTVL.

This clonotype was recorded many times. The chain carries TRBV9 and TRBJ2-1, with D hard to call. This CDR3 has 11 amino acids. Deletions cut 3 bases from V and 9 bases from J, with 7 bases between. CDR1 is SGDLS and CDR2 is YYNGEE in the germline V gene. The CDR3: CASSAHGEQFF. CDR3 coding DNA: TGTGCCAGCAGCGCACACGGTGAGCAGTTCTTC.

V gene TRBV20-1 combines with J gene TRBJ2-1; 7 bases are a match to TRBD1. V dropped 0 bases and J dropped 9; count of bases not matched to a gene: 14. Germline CDR1 DFQATT, CDR2 SNEGSKA (reference sequence). The CDR3 contains 16 residues. CDR3 DNA sequence: TGCAGTGCTAGAGATATAGGGGGCGGGCCCTACCGTGAGCAGTTCTTC. Translation: CSARDIGGGPYREQFF.

The chain employs TRBV28 and TRBJ2-1; 12 positions agree with TRBD2. The length of the CDR3 is 15 residues. Germline V gives CDR1 MDHEN, CDR2 SYDVKM. V was clipped by 8 bases and J by 6 bases; unmatched bases: 8. CDR3 in amino acids: CASGVLAGGPNEQFF. The CDR3 nucleotides are TGTGCCAGCGGGGTCCTAGCGGGGGGGCCCAATGAGCAGTTCTTC.

This clonotype came up many times. V is TRBV7-2 and J is TRBJ1-2; no clear D gene. Trimming removed 2 bases from V and 3 bases from J, with 7 bases in between. The CDR3 runs 13 residues. Germline CDR1 SGHTA, CDR2 FQGNSA. The chain's CDR3 is CASSLSGDYGYTF. The CDR3 DNA reads as TGTGCCAGCAGCTTATCCGGAGACTATGGCTACACCTTC.

This clonotype was recorded at least ten times. The chain employs TRBV7-2 and TRBJ2-1, with a possible D match to TRBD2 (5 bases). This CDR3 comprises 16 residues. Germline loops: CDR1 SGHTA, CDR2 FQGNSA. V gave up 1 base and J gave up 6 bases, with 16 bases separating them. CDR3 in DNA: TGTGCCAGCAGCTTAGTTGGTACGGTTGCGGGCAATGAGCAGTTCTTC. As protein: CASSLVGTVAGNEQFF.

The chain links TRBV4-2 to TRBJ2-5; TRBD2 matches 8 bases. Looked up from germline, CDR1 is LGHNA and CDR2 is YNFKEQ. The CDR3 has 15 amino acids. J gave up 3 bases and V 0 bases, and 3 bases lay outside the gene matches. The CDR3 DNA is TGTGCCAGCAGCCAAGAGACACTAGCGGAAGAGACCCAGTACTTC. Amino acid sequence: CASSQETLAEETQYF.

This clonotype was detected many times. The gene calls are TRBV4-3 and TRBJ2-2, with D possibly being TRBD1 (5 bases). Germline CDR1 LGHNA, CDR2 YSLEER. The CDR3 contains 20 residues. Trimming pared 2 bases from V and 4 bases from J, leaving 26 bases between. CDR3 sequence (DNA): TGCGCCAGCAGCCAACAATTACACAAAACCCCCAGGGTTCGCACCGGGGAGCTGTTTTTT. This sequence encodes CASSQQLHKTPRVRTGELFF.

This clonotype was detected a few times. V and J are TRBV9 and TRBJ2-5; 8 positions match TRBD2. The ends lost 0 bases at V and 5 bases at J; junction bases unmatched: 6. Germline V gene sequence: CDR1 SGDLS, CDR2 YYNGEE. This CDR3 comprises 15 residues. CDR3 in amino acids: CASSVGSREGETQYF. The CDR3 DNA sequence: TGTGCCAGCAGCGTAGGATCACGGGAGGGGGAGACCCAGTACTTC.

This clonotype came up many times. The genes are TRBV7-9 and TRBJ1-2; D gene unclear. V was shortened by 3 bases and J by 4 bases, with 15 bases between the two germline ends. This CDR3 is 15 amino acids long. From germline, CDR1 is SEHNR and CDR2 FQNEAQ (reference sequence). The chain's CDR3 is CASSFPITGSYGYTF. The CDR3 region has the DNA TGTGCCAGCAGCTTTCCTATCACGGGGAGCTATGGCTACACCTTC.

This clonotype was counted at least ten times. The chain recombines TRBV27 with TRBJ2-2; D possibly corresponds to TRBD2 (7 bases). The CDR3 has 16 amino acids. V was shortened by 7 bases and J by 4 bases, with 19 bases between the two germline ends. The germline V gene has CDR1 MNHEY and CDR2 SMNVEV (reference sequence). The CDR3: CASTYGGGGFTGELFF. The CDR3 DNA reads TGTGCCAGCACCTACGGGGGCGGGGGATTCACCGGGGAGCTGTTTTTT.